This T cell receptor (beta chain) was profiled in a study of breast tumors, draining lymph nodes, adjacent tissues. General observations from the study: Compared with basal-like, luminal-like tumors shared significantly more repertoire with nontumor tissue. Tumors had less TCR diversity than lymph nodes, more than nontumor tissue. That most tumor T cells come from lymph nodes remained unproven. Data fit most tumor T cells coming from lymph node, expanding in tumor.

Germline-derived CDR1 and CDR2 are ENHRY and SYGVKD. This CDR3 is built from 16 residues. V dropped 0 bases and J dropped 1 base, with 9 bases sitting between them. The lymph nodes were axillary draining lymph nodes from breast cancer patients. Details on this clonotype: Antigen unknown.

Each CDR3 protein gets one entry after TCRdb re-called the multiplex PCR reads with MiXCR. The sample gives 65,000 to 80,000 distinct CDR3 sequences, roughly a fifth of which show up once; 2% to 3% is in the top ten. The specimen was axillary lymph node tissue. The chain is built from TRBV10-3 and TRBJ2-2; D gene uncertain. This TCR was sampled from a female donor with breast cancer. Some clones in this sample may be carry-over from other donors' samples. The CDR3 loop reads CAISESQNLNTGELFF. The CDR3 nucleotides read TGTGCCATCAGTGAGTCCCAGAACTTGAACACCGGGGAGCTGTTTTTT.